This TCR beta chain came from a study of breast tumors, draining lymph nodes, adjacent tissues. Findings and caveats of the study: The lymph node origin of tumor T cells was framed as consistent with a hypothesis, not demonstrated. Findings are consistent with lymph node origin and intratumoral expansion of most tumor T cells. Tumors had less TCR diversity than lymph nodes, more than nontumor tissue. Luminal-like breast cancer showed significantly higher tumor–nontumor repertoire similarity than basal-like.

This clonotype has at least ten counts. The antigen remains unidentified. Samples came from axillary lymph nodes draining the breast cancer. TCRdb reprocessed the multiplex PCR reads with MiXCR, giving one entry per CDR3 protein. Of about 110,000 distinct CDR3 sequences listed, 30% are singletons. With 3 bases removed from V and 8 bases from J, the gap between germline ends came to 18 bases. Germline V gene lookup returns CDR1 SGHRS and CDR2 YFSETQ. This CDR3 has 15 residues. This TCR derives from a female donor with breast cancer. Some clones in this sample may be carry-over from other donors' samples. The source material was axillary lymph node tissue. The J gene is TRBJ2-1, the V gene TRBV5-1, with a tentative D call TRBD2 (7 bases). The CDR3 nucleotides read TGCGCCAGCAGCTCACTTCTAGCGGAGGGGGATGAGCAGTTCTTC. Protein product: CASSSLLAEGDEQFF.